The sequence of this T cell receptor (beta chain) was determined in a study of CD8+ T cells in alopecia areata. Regarding the study as a whole: Scalp sequencing captures resident alphabeta T cells of normal skin too. Lesional scalp displayed greater clonality than normal scalp, most notably in alopecia totalis/universalis.

Sequencing used cDNA as its template, made by extracting RNA and reverse transcribing it. Assay used: immunoSEQ multiplex PCR; TCRdb lists only in-frame clones, some missing. The sample holds 150,000 or so clones, roughly 50% seen once. As concerns this clone: The antigen remains undetermined.

Per germline, CDR1 SQVTM and CDR2 ANQGSEA. V shed 3 bases and J 7 bases; nucleotides not matched to a gene: 5. This CDR3 has 14 residues. The TCR originated in a human donor with alopecia areata. The chain combines TRBV29-1 with TRBJ2-1, with 11 bases that match TRBD2. The sequenced sample consisted of CD4+ T cells sorted from blood. In nucleotides, the CDR3 is TGCAGCGTTGACTTTAGCGGGAGGGCAAATGAGCAGTTCTTC. Encoded protein: CSVDFSGRANEQFF.